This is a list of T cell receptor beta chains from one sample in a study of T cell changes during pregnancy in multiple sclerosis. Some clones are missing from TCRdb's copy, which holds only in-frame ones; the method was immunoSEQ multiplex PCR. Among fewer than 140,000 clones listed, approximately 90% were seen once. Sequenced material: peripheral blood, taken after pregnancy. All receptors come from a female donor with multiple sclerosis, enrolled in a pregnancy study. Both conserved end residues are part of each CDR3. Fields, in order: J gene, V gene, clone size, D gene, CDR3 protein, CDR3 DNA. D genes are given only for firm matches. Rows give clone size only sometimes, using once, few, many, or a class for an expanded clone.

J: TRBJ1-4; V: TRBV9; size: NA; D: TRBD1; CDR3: CASSVEAGGEKLFF; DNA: TGTGCCAGCAGCGTAGAGGCAGGGGGAGAAAAACTGTTTTTT
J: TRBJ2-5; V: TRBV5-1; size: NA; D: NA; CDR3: CASSVNIRVGQETQYF; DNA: TGCGCCAGCAGCGTGAATATCAGGGTGGGTCAAGAGACCCAGTACTTC
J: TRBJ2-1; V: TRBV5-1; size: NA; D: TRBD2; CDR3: CASSSTSGSGFEQFF; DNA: TGCGCCAGCAGCTCGACTAGCGGGAGCGGATTTGAGCAGTTCTTC
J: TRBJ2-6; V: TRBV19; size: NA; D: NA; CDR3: CASSIAGAGANVLTF; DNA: TGTGCCAGTAGTATAGCAGGCGCTGGGGCCAACGTCCTGACTTTC
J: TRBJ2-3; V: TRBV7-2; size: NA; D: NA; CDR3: CATEGDRRDTQYF; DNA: TGTGCTACCGAGGGGGACCGAAGGGATACGCAGTATTTT
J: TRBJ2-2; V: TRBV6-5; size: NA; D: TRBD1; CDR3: CASSYSTGGSAGELFF; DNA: TGTGCCAGCAGTTACTCGACAGGGGGCTCAGCCGGGGAGCTGTTTTTT
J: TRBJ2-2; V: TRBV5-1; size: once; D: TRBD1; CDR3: CASSLRTGPIPGELFF; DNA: TGCGCCAGCAGCCTACGGACAGGGCCTATCCCCGGGGAGCTGTTTTTT
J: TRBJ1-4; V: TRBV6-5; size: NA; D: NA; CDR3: CASSYSSPPNEKLFF; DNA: TGTGCCAGCAGTTACTCGAGTCCCCCTAATGAAAAACTGTTTTTT
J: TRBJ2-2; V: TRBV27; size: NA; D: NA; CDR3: CASSRWASGTGELFF; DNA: TGTGCCAGCAGTCGCTGGGCCTCCGGAACCGGGGAGCTGTTTTTT
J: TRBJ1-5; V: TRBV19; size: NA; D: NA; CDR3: CASSQGQPDQPQHF; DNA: TGTGCCAGTAGTCAAGGACAGCCAGATCAGCCCCAGCATTTT
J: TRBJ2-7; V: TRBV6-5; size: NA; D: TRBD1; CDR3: CASSYSMTGNEQYF; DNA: TGTGCCAGCAGTTACTCGATGACAGGGAACGAGCAGTACTTC
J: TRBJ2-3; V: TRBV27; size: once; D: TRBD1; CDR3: CASSLRQGSSGADTQYF; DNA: TGTGCCAGCAGTTTACGACAGGGTAGTTCCGGCGCAGATACGCAGTATTTT
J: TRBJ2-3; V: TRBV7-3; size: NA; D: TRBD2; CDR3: CASSLFASGESTDTQYF; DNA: TGTGCCAGCAGCTTGTTCGCTAGCGGGGAGAGCACAGATACGCAGTATTTT
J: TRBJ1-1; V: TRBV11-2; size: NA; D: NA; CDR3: CASSPLTGWAFF; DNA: TGTGCCAGCAGCCCCCTGACAGGCTGGGCTTTCTTT
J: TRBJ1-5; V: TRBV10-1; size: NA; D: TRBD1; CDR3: CASSGETGTGNNQPQHF; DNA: TGCGCCAGCAGTGGGGAAACCGGGACAGGGAACAATCAGCCCCAGCATTTT
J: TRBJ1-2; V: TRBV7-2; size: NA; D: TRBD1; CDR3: CASSLARDRVGGRYAYTF; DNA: TGTGCCAGCAGCTTAGCGCGAGACAGGGTTGGTGGGCGCTATGCCTACACCTTC
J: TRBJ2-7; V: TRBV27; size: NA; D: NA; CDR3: CASSLSQGLPSYEQYF; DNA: TGTGCCAGCAGTTTGTCCCAGGGGCTCCCCTCCTACGAGCAGTACTTC
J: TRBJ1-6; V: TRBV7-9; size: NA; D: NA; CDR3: CASSSGNRSPLHF; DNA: TGTGCCAGCAGCTCAGGCAACCGTTCACCCCTCCACTTT
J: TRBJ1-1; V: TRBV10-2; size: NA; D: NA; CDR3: CASSVRTAEAFF; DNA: TGCGCCAGCAGTGTGAGGACAGCTGAAGCTTTCTTT
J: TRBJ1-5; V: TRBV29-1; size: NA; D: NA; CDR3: CSVDEADGQPQHF; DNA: TGCAGCGTTGACGAGGCAGACGGGCAGCCCCAGCATTTT
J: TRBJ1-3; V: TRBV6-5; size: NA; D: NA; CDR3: CASTHGGRSVPYF; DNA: TGTGCCAGCACCCACGGGGGTCGGTCAGTACCATATTTT
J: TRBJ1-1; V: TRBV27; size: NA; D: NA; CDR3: CASSPGWGQTEAFF; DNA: TGTGCCAGCAGCCCCGGGTGGGGGCAAACTGAAGCTTTCTTT
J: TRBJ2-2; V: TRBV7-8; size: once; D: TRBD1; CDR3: CASSQTRDRPNTGELFF; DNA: TGTGCCAGCAGCCAGACCCGGGACAGACCGAACACCGGGGAGCTGTTTTTT
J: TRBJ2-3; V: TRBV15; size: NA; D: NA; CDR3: CATSRATDTQYF; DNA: TGTGCCACCAGCCGCGCAACAGATACGCAGTATTTT
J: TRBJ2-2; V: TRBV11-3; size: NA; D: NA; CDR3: CASSLGVTKNTGELFF; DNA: TGTGCCAGCAGCTTAGGGGTGACAAAGAACACCGGGGAGCTGTTTTTT
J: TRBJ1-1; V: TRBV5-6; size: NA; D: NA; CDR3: CASRSSGGVAGTEAFF; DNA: TGTGCCAGCAGGTCTAGCGGAGGGGTGGCGGGCACTGAAGCTTTCTTT
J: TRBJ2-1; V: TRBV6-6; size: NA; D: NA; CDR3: CASRREGTYNEQFF; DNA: TGTGCCAGCAGAAGAGAGGGAACCTACAATGAGCAGTTCTTC
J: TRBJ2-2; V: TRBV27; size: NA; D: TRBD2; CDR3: CASSLASGRGTGELFF; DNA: TGTGCCAGCAGTTTGGCTAGCGGGAGAGGAACCGGGGAGCTGTTTTTT
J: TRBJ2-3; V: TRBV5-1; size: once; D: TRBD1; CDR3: CASSPTGGFTDTQYF; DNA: TGCGCCAGCAGCCCGACAGGGGGTTTCACAGATACGCAGTATTTT
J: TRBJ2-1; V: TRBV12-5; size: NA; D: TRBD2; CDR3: CASGLIRRLAGGPGEQFF; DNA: TGTGCTAGTGGTTTGATCCGCCGACTAGCGGGAGGGCCCGGTGAGCAGTTCTTC
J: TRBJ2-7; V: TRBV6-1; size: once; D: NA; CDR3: CASSENRGLEQYF; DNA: TGTGCCAGCAGTGAAAACCGAGGACTCGAGCAGTACTTC
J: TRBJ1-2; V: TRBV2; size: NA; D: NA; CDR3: CASSEDRDGYTF; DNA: TGTGCCAGCAGTGAAGACAGGGATGGCTACACCTTC
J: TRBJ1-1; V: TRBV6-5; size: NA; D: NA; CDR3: CASSYRAGAEAFF; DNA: TGTGCCAGCAGTTACAGGGCGGGGGCTGAAGCTTTCTTT
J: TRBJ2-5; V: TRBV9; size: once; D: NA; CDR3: CASSVLPEGETQYF; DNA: TGTGCCAGCAGCGTATTACCCGAGGGAGAGACCCAGTACTTC
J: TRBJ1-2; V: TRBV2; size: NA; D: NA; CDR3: CASSGARQSYGYTF; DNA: TGTGCCAGCAGTGGCGCGAGGCAGAGCTATGGCTACACCTTC
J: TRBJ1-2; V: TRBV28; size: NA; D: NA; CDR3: CASSQAQPSYGYTF; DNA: TGTGCCAGCAGTCAGGCCCAGCCTTCCTATGGCTACACCTTC
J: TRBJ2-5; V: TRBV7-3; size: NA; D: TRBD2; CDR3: CASSLGTSGSLYF; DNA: TGTGCCAGCAGCTTGGGGACTAGCGGGAGTCTGTACTTC
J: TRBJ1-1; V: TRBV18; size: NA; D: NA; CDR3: CASSPRGNTEAFF; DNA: TGTGCCAGCTCACCAAGAGGGAACACTGAAGCTTTCTTT
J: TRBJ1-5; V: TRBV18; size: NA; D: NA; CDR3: CASSPLGRGSNQPQHF; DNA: TGTGCCAGCTCACCGTTAGGAAGGGGATCTAATCAGCCCCAGCATTTT
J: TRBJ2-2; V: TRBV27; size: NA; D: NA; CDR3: CASSLGWRAIGVNTGELFF; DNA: TGTGCCAGCAGCCTAGGGTGGAGGGCGATCGGGGTAAACACCGGGGAGCTGTTTTTT
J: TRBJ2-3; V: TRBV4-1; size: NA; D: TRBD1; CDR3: CASSLRTGGWSTDTQYF; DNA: TGCGCCAGCAGCCTTAGGACAGGGGGCTGGAGCACAGATACGCAGTATTTT
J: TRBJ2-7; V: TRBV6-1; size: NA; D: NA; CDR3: CASSGLGTHTYEQYF; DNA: TGTGCCAGCAGTGGCCTTGGGACTCATACCTACGAGCAGTACTTC
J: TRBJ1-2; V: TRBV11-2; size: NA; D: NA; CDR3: CASSLESDGYTF; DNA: TGTGCCAGCAGCTTAGAATCCGATGGCTACACCTTC
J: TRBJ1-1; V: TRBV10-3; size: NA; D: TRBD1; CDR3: CAISGQGYTEAFF; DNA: TGTGCCATCAGTGGACAGGGTTACACTGAAGCTTTCTTT
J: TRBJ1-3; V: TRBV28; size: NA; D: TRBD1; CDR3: CASSSAGTASGNTIYF; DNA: TGTGCCAGCAGCTCAGCCGGGACAGCATCTGGAAACACCATATATTTT
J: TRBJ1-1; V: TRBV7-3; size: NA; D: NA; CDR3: CASSLRGNTEAFF; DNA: TGTGCCAGCAGCTTAAGAGGGAACACTGAAGCTTTCTTT
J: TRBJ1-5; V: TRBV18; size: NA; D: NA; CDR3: CASSPTGNQPQHF; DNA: TGTGCCAGCTCCCCCACAGGGAATCAGCCCCAGCATTTT
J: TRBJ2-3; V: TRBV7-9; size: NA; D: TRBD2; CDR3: CASSPVAGGTDTQYF; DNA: TGTGCCAGCAGCCCGGTAGCGGGAGGCACAGATACGCAGTATTTT
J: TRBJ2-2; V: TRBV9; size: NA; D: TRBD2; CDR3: CASSVEGLAPGELFF; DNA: TGTGCCAGCAGCGTAGAAGGACTAGCCCCCGGGGAGCTGTTTTTT
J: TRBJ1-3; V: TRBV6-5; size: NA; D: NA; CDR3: CASQPGSPGNTIYF; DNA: TGTGCCAGTCAGCCCGGGTCCCCTGGAAACACCATATATTTT
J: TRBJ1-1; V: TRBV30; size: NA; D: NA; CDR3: CAWSVGGGNLVAFF; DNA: TGTGCCTGGAGTGTGGGGGGAGGGAATCTTGTAGCTTTCTTT
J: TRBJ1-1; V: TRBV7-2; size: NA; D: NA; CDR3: CASSTQTGENTEAFF; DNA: TGTGCCAGCAGCACCCAGACAGGAGAGAACACTGAAGCTTTCTTT
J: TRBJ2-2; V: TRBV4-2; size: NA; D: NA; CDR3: CASSSPDSLNTGELFF; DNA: TGTGCCAGCAGCTCCCCCGATAGTTTGAACACCGGGGAGCTGTTTTTT
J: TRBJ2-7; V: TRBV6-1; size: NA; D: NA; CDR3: CASTLKPGSGYEQYF; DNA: TGTGCCAGCACCCTTAAGCCGGGGTCGGGCTACGAGCAGTACTTC
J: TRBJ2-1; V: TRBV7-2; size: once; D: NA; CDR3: CASSLTGASYNEQFF; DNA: TGTGCCAGCAGCTTAACAGGCGCCTCCTACAATGAGCAGTTCTTC
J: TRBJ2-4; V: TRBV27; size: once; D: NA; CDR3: CASSTTDSRIGAKNIQYF; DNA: TGTGCCAGCAGTACTACCGATTCTCGAATCGGGGCCAAAAACATTCAGTACTTC